This T cell receptor beta chain was sequenced during a study of blood T cell repertoires in COVID-19. This clone was seen just once. Enrollees, about 18 to 89 years old, lived in roughly 24 US areas. CDR3 length: 14 amino acids. Trimming shortened V by 2 bases and J by 7 bases, and 12 bases separated the two germline ends. CDR1 MDHEN and CDR2 SYDVKM come from the germline V gene. Repertoires were generated with immunoSEQ multiplex PCR, while TCRdb's copy carries only in-frame clones and drops some. Of some 300,000 clones listed, roughly 90% are singletons. This sequence joins TRBV28 and TRBJ1-5; D perhaps matches TRBD1 (6 bases). The sample was PBMCs or T cells enriched from blood (not recorded which). This TCR was recovered from a woman in her thirties who had been exposed to COVID-19. The CDR3 protein is CASSLVQGRQPQHF. The CDR3 nucleotides read TGTGCCAGCAGTTTAGTACAGGGTAGGCAGCCCCAGCATTTT.